The clone carrying this T cell receptor beta chain was detected ten times or more. The antigen is unknown. This record comes from a study of T cells after posttransplantation cyclophosphamide. The table came from immunoSEQ multiplex PCR; TCRdb's copy has only in-frame clones and leaves some out. This sample has some 39,000 clones, each found more than once. Germline-derived CDR1 and CDR2 are ENHRY and SYGVKD. The CDR3 has 17 amino acids. The J segment lost 4 bases and the V segment lost 5 bases, leaving 11 bases of the junction unmatched. Whole-study findings and limits: Later blood repertoires were often dominated by clones from the donor CD8+ memory compartment.

The chain combines TRBV10-3 with TRBJ2-2, with 9 bases that match TRBD1. The sample taken for sequencing was PBMCs. This TCR was sampled from a girl between 10 and 17 years old in good health, CMV-negative, and a related stem cell transplant donor. CDR3 DNA sequence: TGTGCCATCAGTCCCGGGACAGGGAAGGGAACCACCGGGGAGCTGTTTTTT. Residues: CAISPGTGKGTTGELFF.